The clone carrying this T cell receptor beta chain was seen a few times. Its matching antigen is unknown. The CDR3 is 15 amino acids. Germline V lookup: CDR1 MDHEN, CDR2 SYDVKM. V was cut by 8 bases and J by 7 bases, with 18 bases left in between. TCRdb reanalysed the 5' RACE reads using MiXCR and keeps one entry per CDR3 protein. The sample carries about 360,000 distinct CDR3 sequences, more than 20% recorded once. This sample is part of a study of CD8 T cells in ankylosing spondylitis. Study-level findings and limits: Disease-linked clones were CD8+ and relatively rare in peripheral blood. In ankylosing spondylitis patients, matched synovial fluid reportedly showed significant enrichment of disease-linked clones. Ankylosing spondylitis blood appeared to be characterized by a TCR beta motif of eight highly homologous variants.

The source material was blood, either unsorted or a sorted T cell fraction (not recorded which). The receptor was derived from a male donor with ankylosing spondylitis or in good health (not recorded which). The genes are TRBV28 and TRBJ1-6; weak D call: TRBD1 (5 bases). This CDR3 reads CASRLGLGVNSPLHF. CDR3 DNA: TGTGCCAGCCGATTGGGCTTAGGGGTCAATTCACCCCTCCACTTT.